Below are 10 T cell receptor beta chains sequenced from a single sample in a study of T cell repertoires in ileal Crohn's disease. TCRdb's table, derived via immunoSEQ multiplex PCR, lists solely in-frame clones and lacks some. This sample has around 7,300 clones; about two thirds occur once, and the top ten carry around 46%. Time point meaning: proximal margin of the surgical specimen (macroscopically non-inflamed). The sample was ileal tissue. Receptors originate from an adult with Crohn's disease.

The chain links TRBV11-2 to TRBJ1-1; a possible D gene is TRBD1 (6 bases). Per germline, CDR1 SGHAT and CDR2 FQNNGV. V was clipped by 5 bases and J by 5 bases, with 18 bases between them. The CDR3 has 15 amino acids. CDR3 sequence: CASSPQRGFLTEAFF. DNA for the CDR3: TGTGCCAGCAGCCCTCAAAGGGGGTTCCTTACTGAAGCTTTCTTT.

This clone has just a few counts. Here the CDR3 reads CASSLVGTGPNEQFF. The DNA of the CDR3 is TGTGCCAGCAGCTTAGTCGGGACAGGGCCTAATGAGCAGTTCTTC. This chain connects TRBV7-9 to TRBJ2-1; 9 bases map to TRBD1. The germline V gene encodes CDR1 SEHNR and CDR2 FQNEAQ (reference sequence). The CDR3 runs 15 residues. V was clipped by 1 base and J by 7 bases; unmatched bases: 5.

The chain joins TRBV7-2 to TRBJ2-7; 9 bases align to TRBD1. With V trimmed by 2 bases and J by 3 bases, 5 bases remained unmatched. The germline V gene has CDR1 SGHTA and CDR2 FQGNSA. The CDR3 length is 15 residues. The CDR3, as DNA: TGTGCCAGCAGCTTAATACCGGGACAGGGCTACGAGCAGTACTTC. Protein: CASSLIPGQGYEQYF.

The chain joins TRBV11-2 to TRBJ2-5; 9 positions match TRBD2. The CDR3 is made up of 16 amino acids. Trimming at V came to 5 bases and at J to 2 bases, leaving 9 bases not matched to a gene. CDR1 and CDR2 (germline): SGHAT, FQNNGV. In DNA, the CDR3 is TGTGCCAGCAGCCTGCTAGCGGGGACTATTCAAGAGACCCAGTACTTC. This encodes CASSLLAGTIQETQYF.

The chain couples TRBV5-1 to TRBJ1-1; D unresolved. V was shortened by 1 base and J by 1 base, with 11 bases between the two germline ends. The CDR3 is 15 residues long. CDR1 is SGHRS, CDR2 YFSETQ, per germline. The DNA for the CDR3 is TGCGCCAGCAGCTTGAGCGGGCCAGCGAACACTGAAGCTTTCTTT. Translation gives CASSLSGPANTEAFF.

This chain connects TRBV19 to TRBJ2-7; TRBD1 aligns across 9 bases. The length of the CDR3 is 14 residues. Germline V lookup: CDR1 LNHDA, CDR2 SQIVND (reference sequence). With 4 bases clipped from V and 4 bases from J, the junction kept 5 bases outside the gene matches. The CDR3 here is CASSTNRGHYEQYF. The CDR3, as DNA: TGTGCCAGTAGTACCAACAGGGGGCATTACGAGCAGTACTTC.

This clone was found a few times. This chain connects TRBV5-5 to TRBJ1-2, with D uncertain. The ends were cut back, 0 bases at V and 5 bases at J, with 14 bases in the middle. Germline V CDR1 and CDR2: SGHKS, YYEKEE (reference sequence). The CDR3 has 15 amino acids. The CDR3 is CASSLGGSMGYGYTF. Written as DNA, the CDR3 is TGTGCCAGCAGCTTGGGTGGTTCTATGGGGTATGGCTACACCTTC.

The chain has TRBV7-2 and TRBJ2-2; a possible D gene is TRBD1 (6 bases). The CDR3 consists of 15 residues. Germline V CDR1 and CDR2: SGHTA, FQGNSA. V gave up 5 bases and J gave up 0 bases, with 10 bases separating them. The chain's CDR3 is CASSQYRANTGELFF. CDR3 bases: TGTGCCAGCAGCCAGTACAGGGCGAACACCGGGGAGCTGTTTTTT.

The chain has TRBV5-4 and TRBJ1-2; 7 positions match TRBD1. Trimming took 2 bases from V and 4 from J; bases not matched to a gene: 5. Germline V gene sequence: CDR1 SGHNT, CDR2 YYREEE (reference sequence). The CDR3 is 14 residues long. Here the CDR3 DNA reads TGTGCCAGCAGCTTCTCCGGGACAGCCTATGGCTACACCTTC. Its translation: CASSFSGTAYGYTF.

This chain uses TRBV5-5 with TRBJ2-7; a possible D gene is TRBD1 (7 bases). Germline assignment: CDR1 SGHKS and CDR2 YYEKEE (reference sequence). The CDR3 spans 15 residues. V was pared by 6 bases and J by 2 bases, with 18 bases between. This CDR3 reads CASTPRGDSAYEQYF. CDR3 nucleotides: TGTGCCAGCACCCCCAGGGGGGACAGTGCCTACGAGCAGTACTTC. The variable domain in full, completed from reference TRBV5-5 and TRBJ2-7, reads DAGVTQSPTHLIKTRGQQVTLRCSPISGHKSVSWYQQVLGQGPQFIFQYYEKEERGRGNFPDRFSARQFPNYSSELNVNALLLGDSALYLCASTPRGDSAYEQYFGPGTRLTVT.